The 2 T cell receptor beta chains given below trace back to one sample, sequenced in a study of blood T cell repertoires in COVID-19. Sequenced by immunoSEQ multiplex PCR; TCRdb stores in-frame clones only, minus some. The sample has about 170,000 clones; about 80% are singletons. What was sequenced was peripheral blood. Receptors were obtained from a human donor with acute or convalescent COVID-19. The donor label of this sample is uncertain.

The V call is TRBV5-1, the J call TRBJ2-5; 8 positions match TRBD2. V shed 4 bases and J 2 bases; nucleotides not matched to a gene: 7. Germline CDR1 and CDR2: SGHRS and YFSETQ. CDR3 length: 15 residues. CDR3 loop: CASSRSSGEQETQYF. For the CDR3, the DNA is TGCGCCAGCAGCCGCAGTAGCGGGGAACAAGAGACCCAGTACTTC. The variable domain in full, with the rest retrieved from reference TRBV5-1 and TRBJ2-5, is KAGVTQTPRYLIKTRGQQVTLSCSPISGHRSVSWYQQTPGQGLQFLFEYFSETQRNKGNFPGRFSGRQFSNSRSEMNVSTLELGDSALYLCASSRSSGEQETQYFGPGTRLLVL.

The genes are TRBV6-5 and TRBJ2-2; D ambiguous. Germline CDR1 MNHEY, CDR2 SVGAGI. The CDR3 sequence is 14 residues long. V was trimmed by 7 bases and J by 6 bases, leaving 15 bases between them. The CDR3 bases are TGTGCCAGCACTAGTAGTGGTCCCGCCGGGGAGCTGTTTTTT. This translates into CASTSSGPAGELFF.